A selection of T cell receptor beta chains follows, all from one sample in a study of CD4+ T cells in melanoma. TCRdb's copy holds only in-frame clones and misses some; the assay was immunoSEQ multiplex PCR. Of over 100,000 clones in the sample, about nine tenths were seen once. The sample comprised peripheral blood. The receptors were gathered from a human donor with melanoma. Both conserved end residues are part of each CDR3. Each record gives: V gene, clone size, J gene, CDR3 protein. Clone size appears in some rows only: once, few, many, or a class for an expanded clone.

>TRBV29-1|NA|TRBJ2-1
CSVIRDRGLNEQFF
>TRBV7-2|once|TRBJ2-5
CASSSNSGDGETQYF
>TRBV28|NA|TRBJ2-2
CVVRQARTGELFF
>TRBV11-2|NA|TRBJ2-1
CASSLDPGGYNEQFF
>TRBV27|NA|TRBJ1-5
CASSNKRQADRNQPQHF
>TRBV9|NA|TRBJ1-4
CASSTRTEHNEKLFF
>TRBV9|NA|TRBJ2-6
CASEKGKGSGANVLTF
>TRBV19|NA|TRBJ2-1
CASTPDRDKYNEQFF
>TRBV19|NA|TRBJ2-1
CASSVLAGAEQFF
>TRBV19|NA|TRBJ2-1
CASSPTGLTSGRWVYNEQFF
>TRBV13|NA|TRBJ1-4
CASSNYGNEKLFF
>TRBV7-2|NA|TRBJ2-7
CASSLQGGNSYEQYF
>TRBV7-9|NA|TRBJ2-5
CASSTGTSAPWYF
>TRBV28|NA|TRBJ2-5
CASSLFVAGAGSTQYF
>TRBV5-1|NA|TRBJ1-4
CASSPEGQGAEKLFF
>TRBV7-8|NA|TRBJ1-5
CASSLARQGNQPQHF
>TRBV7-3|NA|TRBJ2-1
CASSSSGAGGSNYGYEQFF
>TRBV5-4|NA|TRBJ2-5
CASSSTGLGETQYF
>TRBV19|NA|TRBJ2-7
CASSTAGTPIHEQYF
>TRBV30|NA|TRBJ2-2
CASDARTGRTGELFF
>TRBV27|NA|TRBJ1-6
CASSYGKGNSPLHF
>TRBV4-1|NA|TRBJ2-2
CASSQDTGELFF
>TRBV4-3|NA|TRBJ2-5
CASSENGVGQETQYF
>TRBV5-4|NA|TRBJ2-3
CASSSRTSGGVDTQYF
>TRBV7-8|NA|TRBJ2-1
CASSLSGRLAGGYNEQFF
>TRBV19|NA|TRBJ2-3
CASSPGVDGTDTQYF
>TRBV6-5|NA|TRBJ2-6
CASSYKGTAGANVLTF
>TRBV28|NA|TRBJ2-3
CASRGTGGEFDTQYF
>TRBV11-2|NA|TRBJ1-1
CASSRREGAFF
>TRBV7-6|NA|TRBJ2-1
CASSSLGSGSSYNEQFF
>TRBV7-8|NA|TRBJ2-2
CASSLARGLANTNTGELFF
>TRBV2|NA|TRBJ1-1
CASSELQGKGTEAFF
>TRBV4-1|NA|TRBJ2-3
CASSQGSGGAPDTQYF
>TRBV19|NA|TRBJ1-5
CASHPKDRGWNQPQHF
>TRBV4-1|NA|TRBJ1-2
CASSLKDVPNYGYTF
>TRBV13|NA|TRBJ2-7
CASSRPGLGTYEQYF
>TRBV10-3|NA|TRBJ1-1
CATQGTGGYRNTEAFF
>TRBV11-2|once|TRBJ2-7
CASSSGGYEQYF
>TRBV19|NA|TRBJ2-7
CASSIHGTGRSEQYF
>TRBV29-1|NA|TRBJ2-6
CSALTGEALGANVLTF
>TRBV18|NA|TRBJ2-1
CASSLRQGVNEQFF
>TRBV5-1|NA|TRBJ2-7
CASSLAKTGKYYEQYF
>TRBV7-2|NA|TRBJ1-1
CASSLALGSGTEAFF
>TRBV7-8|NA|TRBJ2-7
CASSSITGTETYEQYF
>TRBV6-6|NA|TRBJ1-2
CASSQANYGYTF
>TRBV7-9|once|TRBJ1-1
CASSQDRGRTEAFF
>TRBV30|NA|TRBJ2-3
CGLAVGTDTQYF
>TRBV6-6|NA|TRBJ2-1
CASGWTSGGNEQFF
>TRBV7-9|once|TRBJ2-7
CASSFGTGFYEQYF
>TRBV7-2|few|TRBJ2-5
CASSLFSRQETQYF
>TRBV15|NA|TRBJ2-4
CATSYKDIQYF
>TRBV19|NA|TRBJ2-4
CASSFDRENIQYF
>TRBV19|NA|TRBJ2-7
CASTAGTGISYEQYF
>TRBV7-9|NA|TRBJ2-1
CASQGFLPVNNEQFF